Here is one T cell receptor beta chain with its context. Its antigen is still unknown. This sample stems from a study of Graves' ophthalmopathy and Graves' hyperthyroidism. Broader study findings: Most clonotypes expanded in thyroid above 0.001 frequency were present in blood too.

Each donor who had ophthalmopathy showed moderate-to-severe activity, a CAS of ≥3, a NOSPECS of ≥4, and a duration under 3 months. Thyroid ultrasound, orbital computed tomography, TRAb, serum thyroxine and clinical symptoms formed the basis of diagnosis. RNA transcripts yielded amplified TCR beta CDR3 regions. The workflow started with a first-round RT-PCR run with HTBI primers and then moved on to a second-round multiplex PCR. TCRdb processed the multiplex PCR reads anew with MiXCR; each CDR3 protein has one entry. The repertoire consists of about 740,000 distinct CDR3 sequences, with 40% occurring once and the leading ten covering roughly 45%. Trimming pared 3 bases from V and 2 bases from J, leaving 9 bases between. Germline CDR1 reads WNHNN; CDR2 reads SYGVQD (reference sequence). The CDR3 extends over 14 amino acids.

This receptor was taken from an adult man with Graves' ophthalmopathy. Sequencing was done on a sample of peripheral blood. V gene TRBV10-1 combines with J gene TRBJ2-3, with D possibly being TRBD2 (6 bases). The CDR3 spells CASSDAGLTDTQYF. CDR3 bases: TGCGCCAGCAGTGATGCGGGACTCACAGATACGCAGTATTTT.